This T cell receptor (beta chain) was captured by sequencing in a study of blood T cell repertoires in COVID-19. Whole-study context: Researchers got acute and convalescent COVID-19 samples from the United States, Italy and Spain.

Using immunoSEQ multiplex PCR, the repertoire was profiled, and TCRdb retains in-frame clones only, with some absent. The sample lists approximately 200,000 clones; more than 65% were seen once. This TCR was recovered from a middle-aged man who had recovered from COVID-19. Sequenced sample: PBMCs or T cells enriched from blood (not recorded which).

The CDR3 sequence: CATSRDRVGGKGYTF. The CDR3 DNA sequence: TGTGCCACCAGCAGAGATAGGGTTGGAGGGAAAGGCTACACCTTC. The chain joins TRBV15 to TRBJ1-2, with no clear D. Per the germline V gene, CDR1 is LNHNV and CDR2 is YYDKDF (reference sequence). V was pared by 0 bases and J by 8 bases, with 16 bases between. CDR3 length: 15 amino acids. The full variable domain, in which reference TRBV15 and TRBJ1-2 provide the parts outside the CDR3, is DAMVIQNPRYQVTQFGKPVTLSCSQTLNHNVMYWYQQKSSQAPKLLFHYYDKDFNNEADTPDNFQSRRPNTSFCFLDIRSPGLGDTAMYLCATSRDRVGGKGYTFGSGTRLTVV.